This section outlines one T cell receptor (beta chain) sequence together with its context. Its antigen is currently unknown. The sample is drawn from a study of Ad26.COV2.S vaccination and SARS-CoV-2 variants. Noted treatment: around 19 received Ad26.COV2.S at low or high dose, single or two shots; 5 received placebo; per-sample allocation not given. Day 63 after the first injection of vaccine or placebo was the sampling time. V trimming: 3 bases; J trimming: 0 bases; junction bases outside the gene matches: 11. The CDR3 contains 17 residues. Germline loops: CDR1 DFQATT, CDR2 SNEGSKA (reference sequence). Overall study results and limits: There was reportedly substantial breadth in spike-specific CD8+ and CD4+ T cell responses after vaccination.

Some clones are missing from TCRdb's copy, which holds only in-frame ones; the method was immunoSEQ multiplex PCR. The sample holds approximately 340,000 clones, around 84% seen once. This specimen was peripheral blood, taken in a trial of Ad26.COV2.S vaccine versus placebo. This receptor was taken from a person between 18 and 60 years old who received the Ad26.COV2.S COVID-19 vaccine or a placebo. The genes are TRBV20-1 and TRBJ2-1; 7 nucleotides agree with TRBD2. CDR3 loop: CSASFGLETSSYNEQFF. CDR3 DNA: TGCAGTGCTAGTTTTGGACTAGAAACGAGCTCCTACAATGAGCAGTTCTTC.